What follows are 4 T cell receptor beta chains derived from one specimen sequenced in a study of T-cell memory formation after mild COVID-19. MiXCR was run by TCRdb on the 5' RACE reads, yielding one entry per CDR3 protein. The data contain around 200,000 distinct CDR3 sequences, roughly 18% of them singletons. Sequenced sample: PBMCs or a T cell subset sorted from them (not recorded which). The receptors shown here come from a man aged 18 to 30 who had mild COVID-19 (a few samples of this study predate the infection). Cell type and time point are not known.

The chain employs TRBV24-1 and TRBJ1-1; TRBD1 is a possible D gene (5 bases). Germline CDR1 KGHDR, CDR2 SFDVKD. The CDR3 has 15 residues. Trimming removed 5 bases at V and 1 base at J, with 13 bases between. CDR3 amino acids: CATSGSGGGNTEAFF. CDR3 nucleotides: TGTGCCACCAGTGGGTCTGGCGGGGGGAACACTGAAGCTTTCTTT.

This clonotype came up many times. The chain couples TRBV5-1 to TRBJ2-2, with D perhaps being TRBD1 or TRBD2 (5 bases each). The CDR3 consists of 15 residues. CDR1 is SGHRS, CDR2 YFSETQ, per germline. V was clipped by 0 bases and J by 6 bases, with 12 bases between them. The chain's CDR3 is CASSLAGPKSGELFF. CDR3 coding DNA: TGCGCCAGCAGCTTGGCGGGACCCAAATCCGGGGAGCTGTTTTTT.

The chain links TRBV10-3 to TRBJ1-6, with TRBD1 matching 10 bases. The CDR3 has 14 residues. Trimming removed 3 bases from V and 13 bases from J; junction bases left unmatched: 6. The germline CDR1 and CDR2 sequences are ENHRY and SYGVKD. The CDR3 DNA follows: TGTGCCATCAGTGAACGGACAGGGGGGTTCCCCCTCCACTTT. This encodes CAISERTGGFPLHF.

This CDR3 reads CASSVRGVGEQFF. The DNA of the CDR3 is TGCGCCAGCAGCGTACGGGGGGTTGGTGAGCAGTTCTTC. The chain carries TRBV5-1 and TRBJ2-1; 7 bases map to TRBD2. CDR1 and CDR2 (germline): SGHRS, YFSETQ. This CDR3 has 13 residues. Trimming took 4 bases from V and 9 from J; bases not matched to a gene: 7.